This TCR beta chain was captured by sequencing in a study of a mutant IDH1 vaccine in newly diagnosed glioma. As concerns this clone: Its antigen remains unidentified.

The time point denotes: week 23, last vaccination. Vaccine doses each comprised 300 ug of mutant IDH1 20-mer peptide, with topical imiquimod. Each astrocytoma in the donors was new, WHO grade 3 or 4, IDH1-mutant and ATRX-lost. The CDR3 has 18 amino acids. V dropped 3 bases and J dropped 4 bases, with 23 bases sitting between them. Per germline, CDR1 SGDLS and CDR2 YYNGEE. Profiling relied on immunoSEQ multiplex PCR, and the TCRdb table lists in-frame clones only, not all of them. The repertoire holds roughly 43,000 clones, under 80% seen once, with 5.3% in the top ten. This receptor was taken from a man in his fifties or sixties with glioma. Sequenced here: PBMCs, sampled from a glioma patient whose treatment included an IDH1 peptide vaccine. The chain couples TRBV9 to TRBJ2-1, with D perhaps matching TRBD2 (9 bases). This CDR3 is CASSDRGTGTSYYNEQFF. The CDR3, as DNA: TGTGCCAGCAGCGACAGGGGGACCGGGACTAGCTATTACAATGAGCAGTTCTTC. The full variable domain, with the rest looked up from reference TRBV9 and TRBJ2-1, is DSGVTQTPKHLITATGQRVTLRCSPRSGDLSVYWYQQSLDQGLQFLIQYYNGEERAKGNILERFSAQQFPDLHSELNLSSLELGDSALYFCASSDRGTGTSYYNEQFFGPGTRLTVL.